Presented here are 29 T cell receptor beta chains from one specimen sequenced in a study of regulatory T cells in long-lasting Graves disease. For TCR beta, libraries came from iRepertoire HTBI primers and Arm-PCR of CDR3 regions. TCRdb reanalysed the multiplex PCR reads using MiXCR and keeps one entry per CDR3 protein. The sample includes about 500,000 distinct CDR3 sequences, about 11% seen only once; the top ten take roughly 8.9%. Time point in this sample: newly diagnosed GD, antithyroid drugs for less than 3 months. There was RNA extracted from PBMCs, and the TCR library was made from it. This same sample was also part of a study on T cells in Graves' hyperthyroidism and ophthalmopathy.

Specimen: peripheral blood mononuclear cells (PBMCs), collected at new diagnosis, from a patient treated with antithyroid drugs. These receptors all stem from a woman in her twenties or thirties with Graves disease.

The J gene is TRBJ2-1, the V gene TRBV20-1; 7 positions agree with TRBD2. J gave up 0 bases and V 2 bases, and 10 bases lay outside the gene matches. The germline V gene encodes CDR1 DFQATT and CDR2 SNEGSKA (reference sequence). This CDR3 has 17 residues. The CDR3 nucleotides are TGCAGTGCTAGACTAGGGGCCCTAGCGGTCTCCTACAATGAGCAGTTCTTC. Translating gives CSARLGALAVSYNEQFF.

The V gene is TRBV5-4, the J gene TRBJ2-1; D may be TRBD1 or TRBD2 (5 bases each). V lost 2 bases and J 2 bases, leaving 11 bases between the germline ends. There are 15 residues in the CDR3. Germline CDR1 reads SGHNT; CDR2 reads YYREEE (reference sequence). CDR3 sequence reads: CASSFAGTTYNEQFF. The DNA for the CDR3 is TGTGCCAGCAGCTTCGCAGGGACCACCTACAATGAGCAGTTCTTC.

The sample holds a few counts of this clonotype. The chain uses TRBV6-5 and TRBJ1-1; D remains unclear. Germline-derived CDR1 and CDR2 are MNHEY and SVGAGI. With 2 bases removed from V and 5 bases from J, the gap between germline ends came to 15 bases. The CDR3 contains 15 residues. CDR3 residues: CASSYPTLRGTEAFF. CDR3 nucleotides: TGTGCCAGCAGTTACCCCACGTTGAGAGGTACTGAAGCTTTCTTT.

This clonotype was detected a few times. The rearrangement links TRBV4-2 to TRBJ2-1; TRBD2 aligns across 11 bases. Germline assignment: CDR1 LGHNA and CDR2 YNFKEQ. V dropped 1 base and J dropped 8; count of bases not matched to a gene: 13. The CDR3 sequence is 18 residues long. The CDR3 DNA reads as TGTGCCAGCAGCCAAGGTTGGGTGCTAGCGGGAGGTAGAGATGAGCAGTTCTTC. The encoded protein is CASSQGWVLAGGRDEQFF.

This clonotype was detected many times. This chain links TRBV6-2 or TRBV6-3 with TRBJ2-1, with TRBD2 identical over 9 bases. Germline V gene data show CDR1 as MNHEY and CDR2 as SVGEGT. This CDR3 has 15 residues. The V segment lost 5 bases and the J segment 0 bases; nucleotides outside the gene matches: 2. The CDR3 reads CASSELAGSYNEQFF. In DNA, the CDR3 is TGTGCCAGCAGTGAACTAGCGGGCTCCTACAATGAGCAGTTCTTC.

This clonotype was seen at least ten times. The chain is built from TRBV11-2 and TRBJ2-7; D gene ambiguous. CDR1 is SGHAT and CDR2 is FQNNGV in the germline V gene. Trimming took 2 bases from V and 2 from J, leaving 10 bases between them. This CDR3 has 14 residues. CDR3 sequence reads: CASSLRTQAYEQYF. The CDR3 bases are TGTGCCAGCAGCTTAAGAACCCAGGCCTACGAGCAGTACTTC.

The sample holds a few counts of this clonotype. This rearrangement joins TRBV10-2 to TRBJ2-7; perhaps TRBD1 as D (9 bases). The CDR3 is made up of 18 amino acids. Looked up from germline, CDR1 is WSHSY and CDR2 is SAAADI. Deletions cut 8 bases from V and 3 bases from J, with 29 bases between. The CDR3 DNA reads TGCGCCAGCGCAAGATGGGACAGGGCTTACCTAGCGGGCTACGAGCAGTACTTC. It is translated as CASARWDRAYLAGYEQYF.

The sample holds many counts of this clonotype. CDR3 loop: CASSLRQGQETQYF. DNA of the CDR3: TGTGCCAGCAGCTTAAGACAGGGCCAAGAGACCCAGTACTTC. J is TRBJ2-5 and V is TRBV11-2, with 7 nucleotides matching TRBD1. Germline V gene data show CDR1 as SGHAT and CDR2 as FQNNGV. The V gene end was trimmed by 2 bases and the J gene end by 1 base; junction bases not matched to a gene: 1. This CDR3 has 14 amino acids.

The sample holds many counts of this clonotype. The chain joins TRBV25-1 to TRBJ1-1, with D hard to call. This CDR3 has 14 amino acids. The V gene's germline CDR1 is MGHDK and CDR2 SYGVNS. V was cut by 2 bases and J by 4 bases, with 11 bases left in between. The CDR3 sequence is CASSEAVPRTEAFF. The CDR3 nucleotides are TGTGCCAGCAGTGAAGCCGTCCCACGCACTGAAGCTTTCTTT.

This chain connects TRBV6-5 to TRBJ2-7; D not certain. V gave up 4 bases and J gave up 2 bases, with 6 bases separating them. The CDR3 has 12 amino acids. Germline CDR1 and CDR2: MNHEY and SVGAGI. The CDR3 coding sequence is TGTGCCAGCAGTTTTGACACCTACGAGCAGTACTTC. This encodes CASSFDTYEQYF.

The sample holds a few counts of this clonotype. J is TRBJ2-5 and V is TRBV5-1; 14 bases map to TRBD2. CDR3 size: 16 residues. Per the germline V gene, CDR1 is SGHRS and CDR2 is YFSETQ. V trimming: 4 bases; J trimming: 1 base; junction bases outside the gene matches: 3. The CDR3 sequence is CASSGGTSGGQETQYF. CDR3 DNA: TGCGCCAGCAGCGGAGGGACTAGCGGGGGCCAAGAGACCCAGTACTTC.

This clonotype showed up many times. The chain couples TRBV28 to TRBJ2-7; 8 nucleotides match TRBD2. V shed 8 bases, J shed 5 bases, and the junction held 8 bases outside the gene matches. The CDR3 consists of 13 residues. CDR1 is MDHEN, CDR2 SYDVKM, per germline. This CDR3 reads CASRPGLDNEQYF. CDR3 bases: TGTGCCAGCCGTCCGGGACTAGACAACGAGCAGTACTTC.

A few counts support this clonotype. The CDR3 spells CSTADGNTGELFF. CDR3 DNA: TGCAGCACCGCGGACGGAAACACCGGGGAGCTGTTTTTT. J is TRBJ2-2 and V is TRBV20-1; no clear D. Germline loops: CDR1 DFQATT, CDR2 SNEGSKA (reference sequence). The CDR3 spans 13 residues.

This clonotype was counted at least ten times. The chain uses TRBV12-3 or TRBV12-4 and TRBJ2-1; D possibly corresponds to TRBD2 (6 bases). There are 16 residues in the CDR3. Trimming pared 5 bases from V and 0 bases from J, leaving 14 bases between. CDR3 bases: TGTGCCAGCAGTATGGTCATAGCGGCCTCCTACAATGAGCAGTTCTTC. Translated, it gives CASSMVIAASYNEQFF.

Many counts were recorded for this clonotype. The chain couples TRBV19 to TRBJ1-4; the match to TRBD1 covers 8 bases. CDR3 length: 15 amino acids. Germline V gives CDR1 LNHDA, CDR2 SQIVND (reference sequence). Unmatched junction bases numbered 3, after V lost 3 bases and J lost 3 bases. The CDR3 protein is CASSIAQGANEKLFF. The CDR3 DNA reads as TGTGCCAGTAGTATTGCACAGGGGGCTAATGAAAAACTGTTTTTT.

Ten or more counts support this clonotype. The DNA for the CDR3 is TGTGCCAGCAGTTCCCAGGGTTCAGGTTCACCCCTCCACTTT. Its protein product is CASSSQGSGSPLHF. The genes are TRBV12-3 or TRBV12-4 and TRBJ1-6, with a possible D match to TRBD1 (5 bases). The CDR3 runs 14 residues. V was shortened by 4 bases and J by 9 bases, with 13 bases between the two germline ends.

Only a few counts were recorded for this clonotype. This sequence joins TRBV29-1 and TRBJ2-1; 9 nucleotides agree with TRBD2. Germline assignment: CDR1 SQVTM and CDR2 ANQGSEA. The trim removed 4 bases at V and 7 bases at J, leaving 8 bases unmatched. The CDR3 runs 14 residues. CDR3 loop: CSVGSGRTTNEQFF. The CDR3, as DNA: TGCAGCGTTGGCAGCGGGAGGACGACGAATGAGCAGTTCTTC.

This clonotype was seen many times. The chain carries TRBV9 and TRBJ2-2; perhaps TRBD2 as D (5 bases). The CDR3 extends over 14 amino acids. CDR1 and CDR2 from the germline V gene are SGDLS and YYNGEE. The germline V and J ends were trimmed by 3 bases and 5 bases, with 11 bases remaining between them. The CDR3 nucleotides are TGTGCCAGCAGCGAGGGCGGGTGGACCGGGGAGCTGTTTTTT. Encoded protein: CASSEGGWTGELFF.

In its sample, this clonotype was seen many times. The chain uses TRBV6-2 or TRBV6-3 and TRBJ1-1; 9 bases are shared with TRBD1. CDR1 MNHEY and CDR2 SVGEGT come from the germline V gene. V shed 0 bases, J shed 0 bases, and the junction held 11 bases outside the gene matches. There are 19 residues in the CDR3. The CDR3 sequence is CASSYSNRQGDGLNTEAFF. As DNA, the CDR3 is TGTGCCAGCAGTTACTCGAATCGACAGGGGGACGGATTGAACACTGAAGCTTTCTTT.

The chain recombines TRBV4-1 with TRBJ2-5; TRBD2 might be the D (5 bases). CDR3 size: 15 residues. Germline values: CDR1 MGHRA, CDR2 YSYEKL. Trimming stripped 2 bases from V and 1 base from J, with 11 bases between. The CDR3 region has the DNA TGCGCCAGCAGCCAAATATACGGGATCCAAGAGACCCAGTACTTC. It translates to CASSQIYGIQETQYF.

This rearrangement joins TRBV6-5 to TRBJ2-7; tentative D call: TRBD2 (6 bases). The J call may be wrong; the DNA end is better matched by TRBJ2-1. This CDR3 spans 13 amino acids. Per germline, CDR1 MNHEY and CDR2 SVGAGI. CDR3: CASSLGLENEQFF. The CDR3 bases are TGTGCCAGCAGTTTGGGACTCGAAAATGAGCAGTTCTTC.

This chain joins TRBV5-1 and TRBJ1-2; a weak D match, TRBD1 (5 bases). V lost 0 bases and J lost 6, with 18 bases in between. CDR1 is SGHRS, CDR2 YFSETQ, per germline. This CDR3 has 16 amino acids. The CDR3 DNA is TGCGCCAGCAGCTTGGGGATTGTCGGGACCTGGCATGGCTACACCTTC. Translated: CASSLGIVGTWHGYTF.

There are many counts of this clonotype. The J gene is TRBJ2-1, the V gene TRBV7-9; 14 bases match TRBD2. CDR1 and CDR2 from the germline V gene are SEHNR and FQNEAQ (reference sequence). The CDR3 runs to 15 residues. Unmatched junction bases numbered 6, after V lost 6 bases and J lost 8 bases. CDR3 residues: CASREGTSGSDEQFF. The CDR3 DNA reads as TGTGCCAGCAGGGAAGGGACTAGCGGGAGTGATGAGCAGTTCTTC.

About this clonotype itself: This likely traces to a read error, being one base from a far larger clone. The chain joins TRBV6-1 to TRBJ2-1; 8 nucleotides match TRBD2. The CDR3 sequence is 16 residues long. Per the germline V gene, CDR1 is MNHNS and CDR2 is SASEGT. V lost 4 bases, J lost 4 bases, and 9 bases stayed unmatched. The CDR3 sequence is CASSAGGRSMYNEQFF. The CDR3 DNA follows: TGTGCCAGCAGTGCGGGCGGGAGGTCCATGTACAATGAGCAGTTCTTC.

This clonotype showed up just a few times. This sequence joins TRBV7-3 and TRBJ2-3; 7 bases align to TRBD2. Germline lookup yields CDR1 SGHTA and CDR2 FQGTGA. The CDR3 loop spans 17 amino acids. The V gene end was trimmed by 1 base and the J gene end by 0 bases; junction bases not matched to a gene: 7. The CDR3 protein is CASSLRGAGTSTDTQYF. DNA of the CDR3: TGTGCCAGCAGCTTAAGAGGAGCGGGGACTAGCACAGATACGCAGTATTTT.

The chain is built from TRBV7-3 and TRBJ2-1, with D possibly TRBD1 on 5 matching bases. With 5 bases removed from V and 0 bases from J, the gap between germline ends came to 14 bases. The CDR3 sequence is 16 residues long. Germline CDR1 and CDR2: SGHTA and FQGTGA. As DNA, the CDR3 is TGTGCCAGCAGCCCTCAGACAGCCCGCTCCTACAATGAGCAGTTCTTC. Amino acids: CASSPQTARSYNEQFF. Variable domain in full (rest from reference TRBV7-3 and TRBJ2-1): GAGVSQTPSNKVTEKGKYVELRCDPISGHTALYWYRQSLGQGPEFLIYFQGTGAADDSGLPNDRFFAVRPEGSVSTLKIQRTERGDSAVYLCASSPQTARSYNEQFFGPGTRLTVL.

The chain combines TRBV7-2 with TRBJ2-7, with 10 bases identical to TRBD1. Matching the DNA end better, TRBJ2-1 makes the J call doubtful. The CDR3 is 14 amino acids. Germline V gene sequence: CDR1 SGHTA, CDR2 FQGNSA. The CDR3 DNA is TGTGCCAGCAGCCAACCGACAGGGGGCTACGAGCAGTTCTTC. This gives the protein CASSQPTGGYEQFF.

The table lists this clonotype with a few counts. The chain joins TRBV18 to TRBJ2-3; 8 nucleotides agree with TRBD1. CDR1 and CDR2 (germline): KGHSH, LQKENI. Germline trimming cut 4 bases from V and 3 bases from J; bases unmatched to any gene: 9. This CDR3 contains 16 residues. The CDR3 sequence is CASSLSAGGRTDTQYF. Here the CDR3 DNA reads TGTGCCAGCTCACTTTCTGCAGGGGGCCGGACAGATACGCAGTATTTT.

This clonotype was found many times. V usage is TRBV2 and J usage is TRBJ2-7; possibly TRBD2 for D (5 bases). Germline assignment: CDR1 SNHLY and CDR2 FYNNEI. V was cut by 3 bases and J by 1 base, with 7 bases left in between. The CDR3 has 13 residues. The CDR3 nucleotides read TGTGCCAGCAGTGACCGGACTTCCTACGAGCAGTACTTC. This translates into CASSDRTSYEQYF.